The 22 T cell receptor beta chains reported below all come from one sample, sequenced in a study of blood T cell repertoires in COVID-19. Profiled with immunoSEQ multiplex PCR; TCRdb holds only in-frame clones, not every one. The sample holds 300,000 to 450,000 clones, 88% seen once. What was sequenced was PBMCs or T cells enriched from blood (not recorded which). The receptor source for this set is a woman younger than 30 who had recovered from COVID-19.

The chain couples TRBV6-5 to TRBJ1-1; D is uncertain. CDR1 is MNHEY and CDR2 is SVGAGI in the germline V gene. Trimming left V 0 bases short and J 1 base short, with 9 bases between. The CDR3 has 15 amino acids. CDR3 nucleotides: TGTGCCAGCAGTTACTCGGCCAGAACGAACACTGAAGCTTTCTTT. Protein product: CASSYSARTNTEAFF.

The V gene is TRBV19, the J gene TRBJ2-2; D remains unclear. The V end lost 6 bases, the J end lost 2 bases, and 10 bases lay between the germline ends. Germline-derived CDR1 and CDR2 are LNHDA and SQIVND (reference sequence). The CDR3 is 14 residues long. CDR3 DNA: TGTGCCAGTAGACACTACCCTAACACCGGGGAGCTGTTTTTT. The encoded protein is CASRHYPNTGELFF.

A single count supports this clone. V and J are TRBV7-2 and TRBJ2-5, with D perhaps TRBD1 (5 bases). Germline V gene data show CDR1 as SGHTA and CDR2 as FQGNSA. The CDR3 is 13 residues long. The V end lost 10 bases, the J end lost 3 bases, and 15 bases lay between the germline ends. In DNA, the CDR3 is TGTGCCAAGCAGCTACAGGCGAAAGAGACCCAGTACTTC. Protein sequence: CAKQLQAKETQYF.

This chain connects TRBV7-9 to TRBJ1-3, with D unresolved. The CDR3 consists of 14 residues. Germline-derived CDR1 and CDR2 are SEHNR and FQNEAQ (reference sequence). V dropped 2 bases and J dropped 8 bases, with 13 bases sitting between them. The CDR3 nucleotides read TGTGCCAGCAGCTTACTTATTGCCCCGGACACCATATATTTT. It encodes CASSLLIAPDTIYF.

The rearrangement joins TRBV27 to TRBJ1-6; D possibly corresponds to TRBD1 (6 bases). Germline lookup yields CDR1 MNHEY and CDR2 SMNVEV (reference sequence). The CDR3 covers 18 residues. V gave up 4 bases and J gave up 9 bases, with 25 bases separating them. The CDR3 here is CASSSTIFLGEGGSPLHF. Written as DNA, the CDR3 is TGTGCCAGCAGTTCAACGATCTTCCTCGGGGAAGGGGGTTCACCCCTCCACTTT.

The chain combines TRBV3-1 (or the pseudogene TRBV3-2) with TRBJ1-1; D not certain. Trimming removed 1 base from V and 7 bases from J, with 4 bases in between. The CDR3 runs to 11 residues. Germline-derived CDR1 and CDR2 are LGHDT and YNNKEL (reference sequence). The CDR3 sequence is CASSQAVEAFF. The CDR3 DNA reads TGTGCCAGCAGCCAAGCGGTTGAAGCTTTCTTT.

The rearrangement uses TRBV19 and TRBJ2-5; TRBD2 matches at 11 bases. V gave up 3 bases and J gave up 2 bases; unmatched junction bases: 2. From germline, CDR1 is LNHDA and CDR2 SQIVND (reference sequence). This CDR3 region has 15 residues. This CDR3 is CASSIPSGGQETQYF. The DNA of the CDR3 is TGTGCCAGTAGTATCCCTAGCGGGGGGCAAGAGACCCAGTACTTC.

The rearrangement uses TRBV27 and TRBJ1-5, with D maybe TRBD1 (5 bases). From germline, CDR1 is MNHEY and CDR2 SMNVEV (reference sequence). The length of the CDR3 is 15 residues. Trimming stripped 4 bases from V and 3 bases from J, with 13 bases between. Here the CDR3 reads CASSSIRVNNQPQHF. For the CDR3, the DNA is TGTGCCAGCAGTTCTATCAGGGTAAACAATCAGCCCCAGCATTTT.

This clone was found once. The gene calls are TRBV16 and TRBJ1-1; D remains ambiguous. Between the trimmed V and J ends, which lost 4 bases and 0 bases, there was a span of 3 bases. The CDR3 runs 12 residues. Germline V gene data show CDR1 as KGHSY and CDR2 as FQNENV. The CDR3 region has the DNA TGTGCCAGCAGCCTCATGAACACTGAAGCTTTCTTT. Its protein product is CASSLMNTEAFF.

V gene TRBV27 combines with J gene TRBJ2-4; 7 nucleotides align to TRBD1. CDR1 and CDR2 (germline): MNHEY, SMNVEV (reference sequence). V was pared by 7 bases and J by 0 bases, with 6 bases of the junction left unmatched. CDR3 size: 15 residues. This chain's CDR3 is CASKGTDIAKNIQYF. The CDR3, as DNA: TGTGCCAGCAAAGGGACAGACATAGCCAAAAACATTCAGTACTTC.

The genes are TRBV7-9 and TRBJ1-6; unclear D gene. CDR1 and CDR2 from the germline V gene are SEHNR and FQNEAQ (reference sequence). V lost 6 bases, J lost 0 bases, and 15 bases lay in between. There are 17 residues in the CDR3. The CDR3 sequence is CASSLGLPSSYNSPLHF. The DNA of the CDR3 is TGTGCCAGCAGTCTTGGACTACCCAGCTCCTATAATTCACCCCTCCACTTT. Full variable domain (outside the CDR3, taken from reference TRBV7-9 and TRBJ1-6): DTGVSQNPRHKITKRGQNVTFRCDPISEHNRLYWYRQTLGQGPEFLTYFQNEAQLEKSRLLSDRFSAERPKGSFSTLEIQRTEQGDSAMYLCASSLGLPSSYNSPLHFGNGTRLTVT.

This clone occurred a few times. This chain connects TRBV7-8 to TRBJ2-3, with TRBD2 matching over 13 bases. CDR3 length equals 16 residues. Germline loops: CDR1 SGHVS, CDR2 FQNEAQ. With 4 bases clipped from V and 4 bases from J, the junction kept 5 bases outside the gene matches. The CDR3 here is CASSWGTSGASDTQYF. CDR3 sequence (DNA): TGTGCCAGCAGCTGGGGGACTAGCGGGGCCTCAGATACGCAGTATTTT.

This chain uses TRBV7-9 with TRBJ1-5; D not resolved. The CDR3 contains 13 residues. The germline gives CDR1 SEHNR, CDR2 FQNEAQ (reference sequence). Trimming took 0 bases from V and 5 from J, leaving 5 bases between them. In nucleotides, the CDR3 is TGTGCCAGCAGCTTAGCTCCGTATCAGCCCCAGCATTTT. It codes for CASSLAPYQPQHF.

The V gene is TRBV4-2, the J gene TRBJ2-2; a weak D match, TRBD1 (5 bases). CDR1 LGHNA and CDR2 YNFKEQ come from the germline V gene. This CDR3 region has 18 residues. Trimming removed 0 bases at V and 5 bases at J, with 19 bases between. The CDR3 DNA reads TGTGCCAGCAGCCAAGATTGGAAAGGGGATTTCTTGACCGGGGAGCTGTTTTTT. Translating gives CASSQDWKGDFLTGELFF.

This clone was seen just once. As DNA, the CDR3 is TGTGCCAGCAGCGCTACAGGGGGCCCCCCCTACGAGCAGTACTTC. Amino acids: CASSATGGPPYEQYF. V gene TRBV5-4 combines with J gene TRBJ2-7; 9 bases agree with TRBD1. CDR3 length equals 15 residues. V was pared by 4 bases and J by 2 bases, with 7 bases of the junction left unmatched. Germline V gene data show CDR1 as SGHNT and CDR2 as YYREEE (reference sequence).

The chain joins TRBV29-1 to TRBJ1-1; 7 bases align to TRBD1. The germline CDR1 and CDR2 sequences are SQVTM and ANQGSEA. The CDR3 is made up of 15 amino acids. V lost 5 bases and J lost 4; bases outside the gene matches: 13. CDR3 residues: CSVTISTGRGTEAFF. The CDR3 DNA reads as TGCAGCGTTACGATATCGACAGGGCGCGGCACTGAAGCTTTCTTT.

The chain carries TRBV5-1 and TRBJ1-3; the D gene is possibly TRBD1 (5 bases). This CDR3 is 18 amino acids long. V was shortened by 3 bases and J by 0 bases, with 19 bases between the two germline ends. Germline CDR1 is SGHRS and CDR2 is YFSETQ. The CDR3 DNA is TGCGCCAGCAGCTGGACACAGGACGCGGGACGCTCTGGAAACACCATATATTTT. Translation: CASSWTQDAGRSGNTIYF.

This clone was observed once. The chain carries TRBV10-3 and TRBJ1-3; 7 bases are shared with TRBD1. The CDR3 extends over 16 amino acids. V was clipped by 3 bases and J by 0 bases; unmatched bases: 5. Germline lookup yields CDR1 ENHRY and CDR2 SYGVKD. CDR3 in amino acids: CAISDHRGFSGNTIYF. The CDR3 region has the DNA TGTGCCATCAGTGACCACAGGGGTTTCTCTGGAAACACCATATATTTT.

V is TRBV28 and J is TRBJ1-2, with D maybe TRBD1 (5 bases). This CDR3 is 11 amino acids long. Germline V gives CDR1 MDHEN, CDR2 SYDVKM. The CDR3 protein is CAAGVDYGYTF. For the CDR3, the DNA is TGTGCAGCGGGGGTTGACTATGGCTACACCTTC.

CDR3 sequence (DNA): TGTGCCAGCAGGTCTGATCCCCAGGGGACTGAAGCTTTCTTT. Residues: CASRSDPQGTEAFF. The chain uses TRBV5-4 and TRBJ1-1; tentative D call: TRBD1 (6 bases). The germline V and J ends were trimmed by 5 bases and 5 bases, with 16 bases remaining between them. The CDR3 has 14 residues. Looked up from germline, CDR1 is SGHNT and CDR2 is YYREEE (reference sequence).

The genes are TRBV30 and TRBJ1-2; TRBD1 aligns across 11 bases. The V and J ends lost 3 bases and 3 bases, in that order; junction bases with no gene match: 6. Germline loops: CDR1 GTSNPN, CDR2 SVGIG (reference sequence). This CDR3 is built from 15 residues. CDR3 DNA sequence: TGTGCCTGGAGGAAAGGGACAGGGGGGTACTATGGCTACACCTTC. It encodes CAWRKGTGGYYGYTF.

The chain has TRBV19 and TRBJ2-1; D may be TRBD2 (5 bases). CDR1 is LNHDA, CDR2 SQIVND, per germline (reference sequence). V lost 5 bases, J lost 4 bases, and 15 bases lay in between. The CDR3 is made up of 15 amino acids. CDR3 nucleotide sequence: TGTGCCAGTAGTCCGGACTCAAAGGGATACAATGAGCAGTTCTTC. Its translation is CASSPDSKGYNEQFF.